The source of this TCR beta chain is a study of T cell repertoires in cytomegalovirus infection (dated by TCRdb to the late 2010s). With respect to the entire study: Peptide stimulations targeted recently identified HLA-C-restricted CMV epitopes, whose presentation resists viral immunomodulation, together with well-studied HLA-B-restricted epitopes. The HLA type of each donor mattered for the analysis, because public TCR beta signatures pointed to carriage of CMV infection along with the matching HLA type. What the authors observed across the whole study: The ex vivo response was dominated by HLA-C-restricted CMV-specific TCR beta clonotypes, and the single most frequent clonotype in two of eight donors was supplied by these HLA-C-restricted clonotypes. In both this cohort and an independent roughly 400-donor cohort, the cumulative frequency of public TCR beta family members distinguished carriers of CMV infection plus the relevant HLA type.

As encoded in the germline V gene, CDR1 is MGHRA while CDR2 is YSYEKL. The CDR3 numbers 19 residues from cysteine through phenylalanine. The kept DNA is CDR3 alone, 57 bases in frame from the first base. The sample's treatment or condition label, in plain terms: in vitro stimulation with specific CMV peptide epitopes to enrich CMV-specific T cells. The sequencer listed for this sample is Illumina HiSeq 1500. The raw public reads went through TCRdb reprocessing: fastp at Q25, MiXCR clone calling, in-frame beta chains kept. Rows with a matching CDR3 protein are joined into one entry that keeps the most common DNA and genes. In all, the sample holds 700,000 to 900,000 distinct CDR3 sequences, and approximately 32% of those were seen once. Jointly, the top ten make up 13% of the sample. A note on this clonotype: Its target antigen remains unknown. A junction boundary mismatches the germline segment, possibly from a read error.

Sequenced here: cultured CD8+ T cells from PBMCs, sampled from culture after CMV antigen stimulation. The sequence is built from TRBV4-1 and TRBJ1-6; TRBD1 is a weak D gene call, 5 bases matching. This clonotype was sampled from a human donor in good health (CMV status not recorded). Some clones in this sample may be carry-over from other donors' samples. The nucleotide sequence reads TGTGCCAGCAGCCAAGATGCGGGGTCATTAGGGGTTAAAAATTCACCCCTCCACTTT. This yields the protein CASSQDAGSLGVKNSPLHF.